This TCR beta chain stems from a study of T and B cells in COVID-19 patients. Study at large: Critical illness requiring mechanical ventilation or extracorporeal membrane oxygenation affected 12 of 20 active-infection patients. Study observations and caveats: Exclusive to the recovered cohort were approximately 2,300 TCR clusters, 31 of them with low generation probability.

TRB rearrangements were amplified by multiplex PCR with BIOMED2 TRB-A/B primers. TCRdb called the multiplex PCR reads again in MiXCR, with one record for every CDR3 protein. The sample has several thousand distinct CDR3 sequences, more than 20% seen once. TRB was amplified from approximately 250-500 ng of blood genomic DNA. This clonotype was counted a single time. The target antigen is unknown. Looked up from germline, CDR1 is SGHDT and CDR2 is YYEEEE. V was pared by 4 bases and J by 7 bases, with 15 bases between. The CDR3 spans 13 residues. The receptor was derived from a human donor who had recovered from COVID-19. The V and J genes are TRBV5-6 and TRBJ2-7; D remains unclear. Material: blood. CDR3 amino acids: CASSPRVPWEQYF. CDR3 coding DNA: TGTGCCAGCAGCCCAAGGGTCCCGTGGGAGCAGTACTTC.